These 10 T cell receptor beta chains originate from one sample sequenced in a study of brain T cells in children with intractable seizures. Produced via immunoSEQ multiplex PCR; TCRdb's table is partial and in-frame only. The table has 340,000 or so clones, approximately 93% seen once. Time point described: blood from clinic visit 5 months post-surgery; TSC patient then seizure free. Sequencing was performed on peripheral blood, taken approximately 5 months after surgery. All receptors come from a boy under three years old with tuberous sclerosis and intractable seizures.

J is TRBJ2-1 and V is TRBV5-4; D gene ambiguous. Trimming removed 6 bases from V and 3 bases from J, with 13 bases in between. CDR3 length: 14 amino acids. Germline CDR1 reads SGHNT; CDR2 reads YYREEE (reference sequence). The CDR3 bases are TGTGCCAGCACTGAATGGAACAGCTACAATGAGCAGTTCTTC. Protein sequence: CASTEWNSYNEQFF.

The chain couples TRBV6-5 to TRBJ2-7, with unresolved D. The CDR3 is 14 amino acids. Trimming pared 3 bases from V and 7 bases from J, leaving 16 bases between. The germline CDR1 and CDR2 sequences are MNHEY and SVGAGI. CDR3 sequence reads: CASSYTATLAEQYF. CDR3 DNA sequence: TGTGCCAGCAGTTATACAGCAACCCTGGCGGAGCAGTACTTC.

CDR3 loop: CASSSFGGRTYNEQFF. The CDR3 DNA sequence: TGCGCCAGCAGCTCCTTCGGGGGGAGGACCTACAATGAGCAGTTCTTC. The rearrangement links TRBV5-1 to TRBJ2-1, with 7 bases matching TRBD2. V shed 3 bases and J 2 bases; nucleotides not matched to a gene: 8. The CDR3 contains 16 residues. Germline assignment: CDR1 SGHRS and CDR2 YFSETQ.

Here the CDR3 DNA reads TGTGCCAGCAGCGTACTCCCTCTACCGGGACTAGCGGGGGGGCGTAGCACCGGGGAGCTGTTTTTT. Translated, it gives CASSVLPLPGLAGGRSTGELFF. V and J are TRBV9 and TRBJ2-2; TRBD2 agrees at 16 bases. The CDR3 is 22 amino acids. Germline lookup yields CDR1 SGDLS and CDR2 YYNGEE. With 1 base clipped from V and 4 bases from J, the junction kept 16 bases outside the gene matches.

The CDR3 DNA is TGTGCCAGCAGTTACTCCCGGGACCGTCCTAACTATGGCTACACCTTC. Translated, it gives CASSYSRDRPNYGYTF. The rearrangement links TRBV6-5 to TRBJ1-2; TRBD1 might be the D (5 bases). The CDR3 runs to 16 residues. Per germline, CDR1 MNHEY and CDR2 SVGAGI. The V end lost 0 bases, the J end lost 0 bases, and 11 bases lay between the germline ends.

This chain uses TRBV6-5 with TRBJ2-1; TRBD1 or TRBD2 may be the D gene (5 bases each). V gave up 0 bases and J gave up 9 bases, with 12 bases separating them. Germline CDR1 and CDR2: MNHEY and SVGAGI. The CDR3 extends over 14 amino acids. The CDR3 protein is CASSYSSARGEQFF. The CDR3 region has the DNA TGTGCCAGCAGTTACTCCTCGGCGAGGGGTGAGCAGTTCTTC.

This clone appeared a single time. The CDR3 bases are TGTGCCAGCAGTGAGTGGGGACAGGGGCTCACAGATACGCAGTATTTT. It yields the protein CASSEWGQGLTDTQYF. The V call is TRBV2, the J call TRBJ2-3; 10 nucleotides align to TRBD1. The CDR3 is 16 amino acids. Unmatched junction bases numbered 5, after V lost 3 bases and J lost 2 bases. Germline V gene sequence: CDR1 SNHLY, CDR2 FYNNEI.

The chain uses TRBV7-8 and TRBJ1-1; D is possibly TRBD1 (5 bases). The CDR3 runs 12 residues. Trimming left V 2 bases short and J 8 bases short, with 9 bases between. Germline values: CDR1 SGHVS, CDR2 FQNEAQ. In DNA, the CDR3 is TGTGCCAGCAGCTTAAGGGGCGCCGAAGCTTTCTTT. It codes for CASSLRGAEAFF.

V is TRBV24-1 and J is TRBJ2-7; 7 bases map to TRBD1. V lost 4 bases to trimming and J lost 7 bases; unmatched junction nucleotides: 9. CDR3 length equals 14 residues. Germline V gene lookup returns CDR1 KGHDR and CDR2 SFDVKD. The CDR3 loop reads CATSDPDREVEQYF. In DNA form, the CDR3 reads TGTGCCACCAGTGACCCTGACAGGGAAGTGGAGCAGTACTTC.

In the case of this clone: Additional DNA sequences in this sample encode the identical CDR3. The chain has TRBV29-1 and TRBJ2-7, with D perhaps matching TRBD2 (6 bases). Germline loops: CDR1 SQVTM, CDR2 ANQGSEA. The ends were cut back, 6 bases at V and 1 base at J, with 13 bases in the middle. The CDR3 has 13 amino acids. The CDR3 sequence: CSVLGLLSYEQYF. The CDR3 bases are TGCAGCGTCCTCGGACTATTATCCTACGAGCAGTACTTC.